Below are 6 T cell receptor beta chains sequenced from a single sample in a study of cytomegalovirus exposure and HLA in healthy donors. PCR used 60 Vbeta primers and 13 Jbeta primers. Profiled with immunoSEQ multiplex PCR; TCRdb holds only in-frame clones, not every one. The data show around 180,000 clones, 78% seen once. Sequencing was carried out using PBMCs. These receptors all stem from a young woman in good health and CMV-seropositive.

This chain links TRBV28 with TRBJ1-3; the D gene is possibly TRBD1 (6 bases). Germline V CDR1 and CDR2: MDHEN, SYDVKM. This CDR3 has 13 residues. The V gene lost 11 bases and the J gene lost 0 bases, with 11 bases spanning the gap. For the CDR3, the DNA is TGTGCCTCTAGGGGGATCTCTGGAAACACCATATATTTT. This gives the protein CASRGISGNTIYF.

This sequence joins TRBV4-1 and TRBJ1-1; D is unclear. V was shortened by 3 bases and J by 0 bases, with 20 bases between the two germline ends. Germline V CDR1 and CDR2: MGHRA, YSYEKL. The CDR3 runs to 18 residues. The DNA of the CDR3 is TGCGCCAGCAGCCAGGTTGTTTCAGGCCTCTCAATGAACACTGAAGCTTTCTTT. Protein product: CASSQVVSGLSMNTEAFF.

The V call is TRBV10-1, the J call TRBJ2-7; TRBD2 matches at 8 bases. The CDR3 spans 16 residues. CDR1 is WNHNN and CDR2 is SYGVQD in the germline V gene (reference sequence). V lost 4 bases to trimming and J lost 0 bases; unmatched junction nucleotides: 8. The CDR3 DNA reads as TGCGCCAGCAGTGGACGAGCGGGGGCGAGCTCCTACGAGCAGTACTTC. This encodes CASSGRAGASSYEQYF.

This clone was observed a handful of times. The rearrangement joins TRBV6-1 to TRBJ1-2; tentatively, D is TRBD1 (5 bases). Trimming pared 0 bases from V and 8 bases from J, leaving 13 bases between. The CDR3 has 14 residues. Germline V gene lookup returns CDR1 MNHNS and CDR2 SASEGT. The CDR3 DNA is TGTGCCAGCAGTGAAGCGCTAGGACAAGGAGGCTACACCTTC. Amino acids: CASSEALGQGGYTF.

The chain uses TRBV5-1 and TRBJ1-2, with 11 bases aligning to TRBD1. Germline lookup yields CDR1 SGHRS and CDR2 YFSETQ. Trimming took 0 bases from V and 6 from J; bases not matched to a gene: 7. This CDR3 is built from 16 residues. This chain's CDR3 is CASSLDPPDRGHGYTF. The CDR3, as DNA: TGCGCCAGCAGCTTGGATCCACCGGACAGGGGGCATGGCTACACCTTC.

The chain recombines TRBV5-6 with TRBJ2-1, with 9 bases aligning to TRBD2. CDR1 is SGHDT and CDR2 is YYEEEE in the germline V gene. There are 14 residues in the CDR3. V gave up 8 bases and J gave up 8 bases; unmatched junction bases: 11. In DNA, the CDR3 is TGTGCCAGTTCCTTTAGCGGGAGCAGCCATGAGCAGTTCTTC. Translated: CASSFSGSSHEQFF.